This T cell receptor beta chain comes out of a study of blood T cell repertoires in COVID-19. Trimming cost V 3 bases and J 5 bases; bases outside gene matches: 3. The CDR3 runs to 13 residues. Germline V gene lookup returns CDR1 SGHRS and CDR2 YFSETQ. Per the study methods: Reference gene primer amplification in the assay estimated nucleated cell counts. Using immunoSEQ multiplex PCR, the repertoire was profiled, and TCRdb retains in-frame clones only, with some absent. That table gives V, J and clone size, and the DNA gave D and trimming. The table records around 160,000 clones, 75% to 85% of them present only once.

This TCR derives from a man between 60 and 75 years old with active or convalescent COVID-19. The rearrangement uses TRBV5-1 and TRBJ1-2, with 8 bases fitting TRBD1. Sequencing was performed on peripheral blood. Here the CDR3 reads CASSSDREYGYTF. DNA for the CDR3: TGCGCCAGCAGCTCGGACAGGGAATATGGCTACACCTTC.